This entry describes one TCR beta chain. These data are taken from a study of shared clonotypes between healthy human individuals. Naive-designated CD8 cells lacked CD45RO, were positively enriched for CCR7, and omitted terminally differentiated effector memory CD45RA+ cells. Sequencing used immunoSEQ multiplex PCR; TCRdb keeps in-frame clones, though not all of them. This table has around 2.1 million clones, approximately 94% appearing once. The TCR sequence derives from a man between 18 and 29 years old in good health. Some clones in this sample may be carry-over from other donors' samples. The sequencing sample was made of naive CD8+ T cells from PBMCs.

CDR3: CASGLVKPGEKLSSYEQYF. CDR3 in DNA: TGTGCCAGCGGTCTTGTAAAGCCGGGGGAGAAACTTTCCTCCTACGAGCAGTACTTC. J is TRBJ2-7 and V is TRBV28, with D possibly TRBD2 on 6 matching bases. This CDR3 spans 19 amino acids. V was shortened by 8 bases and J by 0 bases, with 29 bases between the two germline ends. Germline assignment: CDR1 MDHEN and CDR2 SYDVKM. Variable domain in full (rest from reference TRBV28 and TRBJ2-7): DVKVTQSSRYLVKRTGEKVFLECVQDMDHENMFWYRQDPGLGLRLIYFSYDVKMKEKGDIPEGYSVSREKKERFSLILESASTNQTSMYLCASGLVKPGEKLSSYEQYFGPGTRLTVT.